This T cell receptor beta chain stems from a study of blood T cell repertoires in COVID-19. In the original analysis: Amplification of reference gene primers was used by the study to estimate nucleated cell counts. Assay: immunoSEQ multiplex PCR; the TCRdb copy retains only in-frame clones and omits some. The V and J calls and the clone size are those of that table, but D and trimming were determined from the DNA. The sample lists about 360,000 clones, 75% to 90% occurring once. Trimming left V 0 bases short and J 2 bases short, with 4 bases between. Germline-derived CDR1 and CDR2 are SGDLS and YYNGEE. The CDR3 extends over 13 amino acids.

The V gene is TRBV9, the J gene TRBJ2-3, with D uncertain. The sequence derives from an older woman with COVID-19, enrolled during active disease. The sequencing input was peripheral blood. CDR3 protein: CASSVGPTDTQYF. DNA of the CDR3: TGTGCCAGCAGCGTAGGGCCCACAGATACGCAGTATTTT.